This TCR beta chain derives from a study of molecular identifiers for immune sequencing clone quantification. Study-level findings and limits: Whereas clones above 20 RNA copies held under 1% of naive-cell molecules, they held over 97% of effector molecules.

Libraries used roughly 18,000 to 1,000,000 sorted naive CD8 T cells and 10%, 30% or 50% RNA input. For naive CD8 T cells, sorting used the CD8+CD4-CCR7+CD45RA+ phenotype. The ends lost 4 bases at V and 9 bases at J; junction bases unmatched: 6. This CDR3 contains 13 residues. In germline, CDR1 is KGHDR, CDR2 SFDVKD. TCRdb passed the PCR reads through MiXCR, listing each CDR3 protein once. Among roughly 630,000 distinct CDR3 sequences listed, over 25% were seen once. This clonotype was observed a few times. Antigen specificity is unknown. The rearrangement joins TRBV24-1 to TRBJ2-3, with 7 bases identical to TRBD1. Sequenced sample: naive CD8+ T cells from blood, with Jurkat cell RNA spiked in. Stated subset: FACS-sorted CD8+CD4-CCR7+CD45RA+ naive T cells. The TCR sequence derives from a human donor in good health. Some libraries in this study had Jurkat cell RNA spiked in. CDR3 amino acids: CATSEDRSDTQYF. The CDR3 DNA reads as TGTGCCACCAGTGAGGACAGGTCTGACACGCAGTATTTT.